This T cell receptor (beta chain) came from a study of blood T cell repertoires in COVID-19 (dated by TCRdb to between 2020 and 2021). As for the study more broadly: Collaborator samples came from the United States, Italy and Spain and covered acute and convalescent phases of COVID-19. HLA class I and class II types, where available, came from metadata supplied by the sample provider rather than from assay-based typing. Samples came from the ongoing ImmuneRACE study (first 160 participants) plus 1,254 subjects from 6 global collaborators. The prospective study material was composed of cDNA or gDNA derived from T cells, B-cell-depleted T cells, or PBMCs. A freely available public database, intended as a resource for researchers studying the immune response to SARS-CoV-2, is where the repertoires were released. A de-identified subject ID, COVID-19 status, age in years and sex were almost always included in the sample metadata. The dataset comprised deeply sampled blood TCRbeta repertoires from subjects exposed to, actively infected with, or recovered from COVID-19. General findings and caveats noted by the study authors: The quantity of clinical and demographic metadata differed by source and by participant and was supplied without curation.

Whole blood was collected in K2EDTA tubes by collaborating institutions according to the institutions' own protocols. For TCRbeta analysis, collaborators shipped samples in one of three forms: frozen whole blood, isolated PBMCs, or DNA extracted from either of those sample types. CDR1 is given as SGHNT and CDR2 as YYREEE, both from the germline V gene (reference sequence). The CDR3, cysteine through phenylalanine, is 14 amino acids long. Left in the record is the CDR3 DNA by itself, 42 bases read in frame from the first base. The junction shows trimming of 4 bases on V and 5 bases on J, and the gene matches do not reach 4 bases of it. On this clone: The antigen it binds to is not known. No per-base quality is available; no much larger clone lies one base away.

TCRbeta CDR3 regions were amplified from genomic DNA by means of the immunoSEQ Assay, a bias-controlled multiplex PCR. On the authors' methods: The number of nucleated cells in each sample was estimated from the amplification of reference gene primers within the assay. To quantify the absolute abundance of each unique TCRbeta CDR3 rearrangement, sequence reads were collapsed and filtered. Productive Simpson clonality was computed per sample as the square root of Simpson's diversity index over productive rearrangements. TCRdb obtained this table from immuneACCESS and retained in-frame rearrangements with V and J assigned. These tables miss some clones; where compared with another copy, unresolved V genes account for less than half of the shortfall, and the remainder is unexplained. The V and J calls and clone size come from that table; D and trimming were worked out from the DNA. The sample table contains some 72,000 clones; only one count was recorded for about 87% of them. The ten largest clones take up roughly 4.4% of the sample.

The sequence links TRBV5-4 to TRBJ2-2, and 8 junction bases match TRBD2. Sequenced input: peripheral blood. This receptor was identified in a man aged 50-59 years with active COVID-19. The sequence in DNA is TGTGCCAGCAGCCCCACTAGCGGTACCGGGGAGCTGTTTTTT. Its coded protein is CASSPTSGTGELFF.